The rows below give T cell receptor beta chains drawn from one sample of a study of control samples from healthy donors and cancer patients. Sequencing was performed with immunoSEQ multiplex PCR; in TCRdb, only in-frame clones are kept and a portion is missing. The repertoire holds over 150,000 clones, with roughly 89% as singletons. Sequenced: blood. Receptor source: a woman between 50 and 59 years old in good health. Each CDR3 is given with its conserved first and last residue. D genes are given only for firm matches. Some rows have no size entry. The others give once, few or many, or a class for an expanded clone.

TRBD1	TRBV7-2	TRBJ2-2	NA	TGTGCCAGCAGCAGACAGGGGGCGGAAACCGGGGAGCTGTTTTTT	CASSRQGAETGELFF
NA	TRBV7-2	TRBJ1-5	NA	TGTGCCAGCAGCTTAGGTGACAGCCGCAATCAGCCCCAGCATTTT	CASSLGDSRNQPQHF
TRBD1	TRBV6-5	TRBJ2-7	NA	TGTGCCAGCCGGGGACAGGGGGCACCCTACGAGCAGTACTTC	CASRGQGAPYEQYF
NA	TRBV4-1	TRBJ2-4	NA	TGCGCCAGCAGCCAAGTGGCGGTCAGCATTCAGTACTTC	CASSQVAVSIQYF
TRBD2	TRBV6-4	TRBJ2-1	NA	TGTGCCAGCAATCCCGCGCGGGAGACCTACAATGAGCAGTTCTTC	CASNPARETYNEQFF
NA	TRBV3-1/TRBV3-2	TRBJ1-1	few	TGTGCCAGCAGCCATAGGATACAGGTTGGCACTGAAGCTTTCTTT	CASSHRIQVGTEAFF
NA	TRBV6-6	TRBJ2-2	NA	TGTGCCAGCAGGGGACTCCGGACCGGGGAGCTGTTTTTT	CASRGLRTGELFF
TRBD1	TRBV16	TRBJ1-2	NA	TGTGCCAGCAGCCGCATGCAGGGGGATGGCTACACCTTC	CASSRMQGDGYTF
TRBD1	TRBV9	TRBJ2-1	NA	TGTGCCAGCAGCGTATCCGGGACAGGAAGGGAAATTATGAGGTTCTTC	CASSVSGTGREIMRFF
NA	TRBV19	TRBJ2-1	NA	TGTGCCAGTAGTATAGGGGTCTACAATGAGCAGTTCTTC	CASSIGVYNEQFF
NA	TRBV29-1	TRBJ2-7	NA	TGCAGCGTTGAAGAGGGCGGGGTCGAGCAGTACTTC	CSVEEGGVEQYF
TRBD1	TRBV30	TRBJ2-7	NA	TGTGCCTGGGACCCCGGGACAGAGTTGCAGTACTTC	CAWDPGTELQYF
TRBD2	TRBV28	TRBJ2-1	NA	TGTGCCAGCAGGTTAGCGGGAGCTGAGCAGTTCTTC	CASRLAGAEQFF
NA	TRBV6-2/TRBV6-3	TRBJ2-1	NA	TGTGCCAGCAGTCTCCTAGTCCTTGGTGAGCAGTTCTTC	CASSLLVLGEQFF
NA	TRBV6-5	TRBJ1-3	NA	TGTGCCAGCCGAGCGGCGGTGGGTGGAAACACCATATATTTT	CASRAAVGGNTIYF
NA	TRBV24-1	TRBJ1-2	NA	TGTGCCACCAGTCTCAGTGGGAGATATGGCTACACCTTC	CATSLSGRYGYTF
NA	TRBV9	TRBJ2-3	NA	TGTGCCAGCAGCTCTCCCCACGTGACTAGTCGTACAGATACGCAGTATTTT	CASSSPHVTSRTDTQYF
NA	TRBV18	TRBJ1-1	few	TGTGCCAGCTCACCGGGACAGAACACTGAAGCTTTCTTT	CASSPGQNTEAFF
TRBD1	TRBV30	TRBJ1-1	NA	TGTGCCTGGAGGGGACAGGGGAGGGACGCTGAAGCTTTCTTT	CAWRGQGRDAEAFF
NA	TRBV5-1	TRBJ1-5	NA	TGCGCCAGCAGCTTGGCCGGGGAGGGCAATCAGCCCCAGCATTTT	CASSLAGEGNQPQHF
TRBD1	TRBV9	TRBJ1-1	once	TGTGCCAGCAGCCAGGGACAGGAAGCTTTCTTT	CASSQGQEAFF
NA	TRBV7-8	TRBJ1-2	NA	TGTGCCAGCAGCTTAGACGCGCTAGGGGATGGCTACACCTTC	CASSLDALGDGYTF
NA	TRBV7-9	TRBJ1-1	few	TGTGCCAGCAGCTTAGCTGGGGACACTGAAGCTTTCTTT	CASSLAGDTEAFF
NA	TRBV29-1	TRBJ1-2	NA	TGCAGCGTTGTTCGGCAGGAAAATGGCTACACCTTC	CSVVRQENGYTF
NA	TRBV30	TRBJ2-6	NA	TGTGCCTGGAGACGGGCAGGGACCTCTGGGGCCAACGTCCTGACTTTC	CAWRRAGTSGANVLTF
NA	TRBV4-2	TRBJ1-4	NA	TGTGCCAGCAGCCAAGATAAGAGCTCCCCCACAACTAATGAAAAACTGTTTTTT	CASSQDKSSPTTNEKLFF
TRBD1	TRBV12-3/TRBV12-4	TRBJ1-2	NA	TGTGCCAGCGGACAGGGGGTTGACTATGGCTACACCTTC	CASGQGVDYGYTF
NA	TRBV29-1	TRBJ1-2	once	TGCAGCGGAGCCGACAGCCCCTATGGCTACACCTTC	CSGADSPYGYTF
TRBD2	TRBV3-1/TRBV3-2	TRBJ2-2	once	TGTGCCACTACCCGACTAGCGGGGAACACCGGGGAGCTGTTTTTT	CATTRLAGNTGELFF
TRBD2	TRBV4-3	TRBJ2-7	NA	TGCGCCAGCAGCCAAGGAGGGACTAGCGGCGTATACGAGCAGTACTTC	CASSQGGTSGVYEQYF
NA	TRBV6-1	TRBJ1-6	NA	TGTGCCAGCAGTGAACTTTCTGGCCGCATACGGTCCTATAATTCACCCCTCCACTTT	CASSELSGRIRSYNSPLHF
TRBD1	TRBV28	TRBJ1-2	NA	TGTGCCGGAGGGACAGGGGGCAGAACGGGAGGCTACACCTTC	CAGGTGGRTGGYTF
TRBD1	TRBV7-9	TRBJ1-5	NA	TGTGCCAGCAGCCTGACAGGGCCCAATCAGCCCCAGCATTTT	CASSLTGPNQPQHF
TRBD2	TRBV2	TRBJ2-2	NA	TGTGCCAGCAGCTCTCTAGCGGGGGGGTACACCGGGGAGCTGTTTTTT	CASSSLAGGYTGELFF
NA	TRBV4-3	TRBJ1-2	NA	TGCGCCAGCAGCCAAGGCAGGGGAGTTCCTTATGGCTACACCTTC	CASSQGRGVPYGYTF
NA	TRBV9	TRBJ2-3	few	TGTGCCAGCAGCGTATACAAGGGCCACTGGGGGCCAGATACGCAGTATTTT	CASSVYKGHWGPDTQYF
NA	TRBV6-4	TRBJ1-6	NA	TGTGCCAGCAGTTCGAAACAGGGAACGAGGGGTAATTCACCCCTCCACTTT	CASSSKQGTRGNSPLHF
NA	TRBV5-1	TRBJ2-1	NA	TGCGCCAGCAGCTTGAGCCTAGCGAATCGGGACAATGAGCAGTTCTTC	CASSLSLANRDNEQFF
NA	TRBV10-3	TRBJ1-3	NA	TGTGCCATCAGTGGCGGAAACACCATATATTTT	CAISGGNTIYF
NA	TRBV9	TRBJ1-6	once	TGTGCCAGCAGCGTAGGCGGGAATAATTCACCCCTCCACTTT	CASSVGGNNSPLHF
TRBD1	TRBV2	TRBJ2-4	NA	TGTGCCAGCAGCCTTGACAGGGGCCCACACATTCAGTACTTC	CASSLDRGPHIQYF
NA	TRBV12-3/TRBV12-4	TRBJ1-3	NA	TGTGCCAGCAGTTTACTGGGGGGAAACACCATATATTTT	CASSLLGGNTIYF
TRBD1	TRBV27	TRBJ1-3	NA	TGTGCCAGCGGGGAGACAGGGGTCGGAAACACCATATATTTT	CASGETGVGNTIYF
NA	TRBV18	TRBJ2-2	NA	TGTGCCAGCTCACCATTGCGGCTTGGCGGGGAGCTGTTTTTT	CASSPLRLGGELFF
NA	TRBV5-1	TRBJ2-1	NA	TGCGCCAGCAGCCCGCACCAGGGGGGAGGCAACAATGAGCAGTTCTTC	CASSPHQGGGNNEQFF
TRBD1	TRBV28	TRBJ2-7	NA	TGTGCCAGCAGTTTGTTCCTGGGACAGGCATCCTACGAGCAGTACTTC	CASSLFLGQASYEQYF
NA	TRBV6-2/TRBV6-3	TRBJ2-7	NA	TGTGCCAGCAGTGGTGCAGCCCGCTACGAGCAGTACTTC	CASSGAARYEQYF
NA	TRBV5-5	TRBJ1-3	NA	TGTGCCAGCAGCTTGGCCGTTCGGGCATCCGGGGGAACCATATATTTT	CASSLAVRASGGTIYF
TRBD2	TRBV2	TRBJ2-1	once	TGTGCCAGCAGGACCGGGGGGGACTCCTACAATGAGCAGTTCTTC	CASRTGGDSYNEQFF
NA	TRBV11-3	TRBJ1-1	NA	TGTGCCAGCAGCTTAGGAGGGGCCGTTTCTGAAGCTTTCTTT	CASSLGGAVSEAFF
NA	TRBV10-1	TRBJ1-2	NA	TGCGCCAGCAGTGAGTCTTATTTGAACATAGTTGGCTACACCTTC	CASSESYLNIVGYTF
NA	TRBV19	TRBJ2-7	NA	TGTGCCAGTAGTATCGGCCTAACCTACGAGCAGTACTTC	CASSIGLTYEQYF
TRBD1	TRBV13	TRBJ1-1	NA	TGTGCCAGCAGCTTATGGGACAGGGGGCAAGCTTTCTTT	CASSLWDRGQAFF
TRBD1	TRBV5-1	TRBJ2-2	few	TGCGCCAGCAGCCCCGGGACAGGGGGCACCGGGGAGCTGTTTTTT	CASSPGTGGTGELFF
NA	TRBV28	TRBJ2-2	NA	TGTGCCAGCAGTTTACGCAGTGCCAAGGACGGGGAGCTGTTTTTT	CASSLRSAKDGELFF
TRBD1	TRBV2	TRBJ1-1	NA	TGTGCCAGCAGTAACAGGGGAGAGAACACTGAAGCTTTCTTT	CASSNRGENTEAFF
NA	TRBV7-8	TRBJ1-5	NA	TGTGCCAGCAGCTTAGTCGGCAATCAGCCCCAGCATTTT	CASSLVGNQPQHF
NA	TRBV6-6	TRBJ2-7	NA	TGTGCCAGCAGTTACTCGCGTGGGTCGGGCGAGCAGTACTTC	CASSYSRGSGEQYF
NA	TRBV7-3	TRBJ1-2	once	TGTGCCAGCAGCTTAACTTATGCACGGGTGAACTATGGCTACACCTTC	CASSLTYARVNYGYTF